The 4 T cell receptor beta chains reported below all come from one sample, sequenced in a study of blood T cell repertoires in COVID-19. Only in-frame clones appear in the TCRdb table, and some are missing; sequencing was by immunoSEQ multiplex PCR. The sample has about 100,000 clones, about nine tenths seen once. The sample consisted of peripheral blood. These receptors were collected from a woman between 50 and 59 years old with COVID-19, enrolled during active disease.

In regard to this clone: The sample holds other DNA sequences that translate to the same CDR3. This sequence joins TRBV6-5 and TRBJ1-5; D not certain. This CDR3 is 12 amino acids long. The V end was cut by 6 bases, the J end by 2 bases, with 5 bases between. Germline V gene lookup returns CDR1 MNHEY and CDR2 SVGAGI. The CDR3 is CASRSGNQPQHF. CDR3 DNA sequence: TGTGCCAGCAGGTCGGGCAATCAGCCCCAGCATTTT.

The gene calls are TRBV7-2 and TRBJ2-1; D gene ambiguous. Germline CDR1 and CDR2: SGHTA and FQGNSA. Trimming cost V 8 bases and J 6 bases, with 20 bases left between them. CDR3 length: 15 residues. CDR3 in amino acids: CASFLAVTNPNEQFF. As DNA, the CDR3 is TGTGCCAGCTTCCTTGCCGTGACAAACCCCAATGAGCAGTTCTTC.

The rearrangement links TRBV6-2 or TRBV6-3 to TRBJ2-7; TRBD2 matches at 8 bases. The CDR3 runs 17 residues. The germline gives CDR1 MNHEY, CDR2 SVGEGT. Losses at the gene ends were 0 bases for V and 3 bases for J; bases not matched to a gene: 10. The CDR3 DNA reads as TGTGCCAGCAGTTACTCGACGGGGGGGGGCCTCGGCTACGAGCAGTACTTC. It encodes CASSYSTGGGLGYEQYF.

This chain joins TRBV28 and TRBJ2-2; tentatively, D is TRBD2 (7 bases). The CDR3 extends over 13 amino acids. Trimming took 8 bases from V and 7 from J, leaving 14 bases between them. Germline V gene data show CDR1 as MDHEN and CDR2 as SYDVKM. CDR3 residues: CASGGAFIGELFF. In nucleotides, the CDR3 is TGTGCCAGCGGGGGGGCCTTCATCGGGGAGCTGTTTTTT.